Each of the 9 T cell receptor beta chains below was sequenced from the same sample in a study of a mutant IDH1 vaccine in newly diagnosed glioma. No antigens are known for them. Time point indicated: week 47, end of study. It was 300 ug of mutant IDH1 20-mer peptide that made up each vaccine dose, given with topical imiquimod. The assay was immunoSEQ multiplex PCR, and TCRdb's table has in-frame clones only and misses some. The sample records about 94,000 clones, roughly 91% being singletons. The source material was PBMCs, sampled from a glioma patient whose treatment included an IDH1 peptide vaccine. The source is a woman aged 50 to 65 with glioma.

DNA of the CDR3: TGTGCCTGGAATGCGAGGGAAATAGGGATGAGGGGCTACACCTTC. It codes for CAWNAREIGMRGYTF. This chain connects TRBV30 to TRBJ1-2, with D unresolved. Germline V gene lookup returns CDR1 GTSNPN and CDR2 SVGIG (reference sequence). The CDR3 length is 15 residues. The V end lost 4 bases, the J end lost 8 bases, and 23 bases lay between the germline ends.

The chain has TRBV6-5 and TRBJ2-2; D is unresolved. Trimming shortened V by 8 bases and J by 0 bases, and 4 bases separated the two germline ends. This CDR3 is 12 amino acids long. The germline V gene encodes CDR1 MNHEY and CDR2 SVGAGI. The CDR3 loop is CASGANTGELFF. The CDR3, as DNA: TGTGCCAGCGGAGCGAACACCGGGGAGCTGTTTTTT.

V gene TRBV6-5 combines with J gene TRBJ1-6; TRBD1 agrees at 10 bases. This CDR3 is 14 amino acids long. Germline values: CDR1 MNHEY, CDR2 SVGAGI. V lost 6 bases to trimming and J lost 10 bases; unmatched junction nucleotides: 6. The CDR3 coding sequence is TGTGCCAGCAGCAGGGACAGGGGAAGGTCACCCCTCCACTTT. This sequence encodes CASSRDRGRSPLHF.

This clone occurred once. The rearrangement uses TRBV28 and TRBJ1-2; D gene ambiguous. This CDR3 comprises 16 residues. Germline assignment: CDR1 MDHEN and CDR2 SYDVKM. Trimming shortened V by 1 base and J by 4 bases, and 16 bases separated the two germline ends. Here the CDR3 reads CASSLLRLRAFYGYTF. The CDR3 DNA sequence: TGTGCCAGCAGTTTATTGCGCCTACGTGCTTTCTATGGCTACACCTTC.

CDR3 in amino acids: CASKLAGLQETQYF. The CDR3 DNA reads TGCGCCAGCAAACTAGCGGGACTCCAAGAGACCCAGTACTTC. The rearrangement joins TRBV5-1 to TRBJ2-5; 10 bases are a match to TRBD2. The V segment lost 6 bases and the J segment 1 base; nucleotides outside the gene matches: 3. Germline V gene lookup returns CDR1 SGHRS and CDR2 YFSETQ. This CDR3 region has 14 residues.

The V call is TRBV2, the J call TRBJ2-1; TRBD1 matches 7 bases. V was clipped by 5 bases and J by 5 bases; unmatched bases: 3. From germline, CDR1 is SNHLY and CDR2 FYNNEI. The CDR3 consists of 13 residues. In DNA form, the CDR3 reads TGTGCCAGCAGTCCTGACAGGGACAATGAGCAGTTCTTC. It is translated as CASSPDRDNEQFF.

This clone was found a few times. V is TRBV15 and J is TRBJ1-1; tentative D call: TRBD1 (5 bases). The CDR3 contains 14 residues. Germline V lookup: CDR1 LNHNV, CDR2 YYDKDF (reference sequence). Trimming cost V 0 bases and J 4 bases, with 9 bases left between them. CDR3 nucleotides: TGTGCCACCAGCAGAGATGGGGACCGCACTGAAGCTTTCTTT. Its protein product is CATSRDGDRTEAFF.

In DNA form, the CDR3 reads TGTGCCAGCAGCCCGGAGGGACAGGGATCCTATAATTCACCCCTCCACTTT. This sequence encodes CASSPEGQGSYNSPLHF. V usage is TRBV9 and J usage is TRBJ1-6; 9 bases match TRBD1. CDR1 is SGDLS, CDR2 YYNGEE, per germline. The CDR3 contains 17 residues. V shed 4 bases and J 1 base; nucleotides not matched to a gene: 6.

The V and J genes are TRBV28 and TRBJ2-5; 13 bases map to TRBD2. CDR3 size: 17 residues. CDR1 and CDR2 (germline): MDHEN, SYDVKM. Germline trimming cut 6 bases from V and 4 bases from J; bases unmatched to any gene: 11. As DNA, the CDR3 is TGTGCCAGCAGATCTACCCTGGGACTAGCGGGATCAGAGACCCAGTACTTC. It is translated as CASRSTLGLAGSETQYF.